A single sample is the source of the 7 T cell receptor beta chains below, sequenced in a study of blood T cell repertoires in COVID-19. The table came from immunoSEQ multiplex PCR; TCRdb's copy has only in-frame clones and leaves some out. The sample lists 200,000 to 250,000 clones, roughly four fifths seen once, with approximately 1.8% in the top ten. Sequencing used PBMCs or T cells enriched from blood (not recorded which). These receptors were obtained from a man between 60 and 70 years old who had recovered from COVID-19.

CDR3 sequence (DNA): TGTGCCAGCAGTTACAGCTACGAGCAGTACTTC. Its translation is CASSYSYEQYF. V and J are TRBV25-1 and TRBJ2-7; D is ambiguous. Germline V gene data show CDR1 as MGHDK and CDR2 as SYGVNS. V shed 5 bases and J shed 3 bases, with 5 bases lying between them. This CDR3 region has 11 residues.

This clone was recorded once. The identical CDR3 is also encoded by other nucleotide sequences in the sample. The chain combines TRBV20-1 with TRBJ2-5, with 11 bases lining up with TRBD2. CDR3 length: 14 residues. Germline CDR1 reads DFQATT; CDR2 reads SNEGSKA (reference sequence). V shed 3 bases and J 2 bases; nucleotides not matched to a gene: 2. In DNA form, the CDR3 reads TGCAGTGCTAGTAGACTAGCGGGGCAAGAGACCCAGTACTTC. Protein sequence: CSASRLAGQETQYF.

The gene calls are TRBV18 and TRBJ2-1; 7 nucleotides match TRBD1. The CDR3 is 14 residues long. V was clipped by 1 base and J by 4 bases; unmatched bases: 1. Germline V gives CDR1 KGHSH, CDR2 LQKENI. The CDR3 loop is CASSPQGAYNEQFF. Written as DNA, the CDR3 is TGTGCCAGCTCACCACAGGGGGCTTACAATGAGCAGTTCTTC.

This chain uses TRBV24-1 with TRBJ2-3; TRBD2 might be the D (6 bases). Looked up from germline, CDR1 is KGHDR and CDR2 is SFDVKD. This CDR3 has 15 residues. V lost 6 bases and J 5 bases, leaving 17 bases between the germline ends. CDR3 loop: CATSLAQGFGDTQYF. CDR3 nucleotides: TGTGCCACCAGTCTAGCGCAGGGTTTCGGAGATACGCAGTATTTT.

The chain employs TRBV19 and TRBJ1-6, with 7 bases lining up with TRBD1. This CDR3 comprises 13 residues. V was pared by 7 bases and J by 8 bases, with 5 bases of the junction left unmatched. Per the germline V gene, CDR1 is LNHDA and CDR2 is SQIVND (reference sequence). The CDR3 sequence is CASTDTGDSPLHF. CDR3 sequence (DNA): TGTGCCAGTACCGACACAGGGGATTCACCCCTCCACTTT. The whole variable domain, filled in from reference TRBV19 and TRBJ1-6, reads DGGITQSPKYLFRKEGQNVTLSCEQNLNHDAMYWYRQDPGQGLRLIYYSQIVNDFQKGDIAEGYSVSREKKESFPLTVTSAQKNPTAFYLCASTDTGDSPLHFGNGTRLTVT.

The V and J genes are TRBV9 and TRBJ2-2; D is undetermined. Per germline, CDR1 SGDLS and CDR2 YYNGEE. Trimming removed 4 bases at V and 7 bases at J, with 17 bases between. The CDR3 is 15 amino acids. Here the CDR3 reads CASSPLISTGGELFF. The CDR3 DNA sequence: TGTGCCAGCAGCCCCCTAATTTCCACCGGCGGGGAGCTGTTTTTT. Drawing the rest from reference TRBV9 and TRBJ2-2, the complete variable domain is DSGVTQTPKHLITATGQRVTLRCSPRSGDLSVYWYQQSLDQGLQFLIQYYNGEERAKGNILERFSAQQFPDLHSELNLSSLELGDSALYFCASSPLISTGGELFFGEGSRLTVL.

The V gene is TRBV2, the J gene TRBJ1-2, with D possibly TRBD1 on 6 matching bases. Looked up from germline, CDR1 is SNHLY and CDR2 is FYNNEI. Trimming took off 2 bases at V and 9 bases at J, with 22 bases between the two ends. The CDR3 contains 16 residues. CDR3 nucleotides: TGTGCCAGCAGTGAACGGCGTGACAGGCCACCTCGGAGCTACACCTTC. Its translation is CASSERRDRPPRSYTF.